Below, one T cell receptor beta chain is given with its context. Its specificity is not known. Assay used: immunoSEQ multiplex PCR; TCRdb lists only in-frame clones, some missing. The sample consists of under 200,000 clones, about 89% of them appearing once. This entry is derived from a study of T cell responses to AZD1222 COVID-19 vaccine. Study-level results: It was only after the peak T cell response that any repertoires were sampled. There were mostly white British donors and more females than males, and clonal diversity was possibly underestimated.

The germline V gene has CDR1 SGHTA and CDR2 FQGTGA. CDR3 length equals 14 residues. V shed 5 bases and J shed 5 bases, with 15 bases lying between them. The J gene is TRBJ1-1, the V gene TRBV7-3, with D maybe TRBD1 (5 bases). The sequencing here drew on peripheral blood, taken on day 0 of AZD1222 vaccination. The sequence derives from an adult in good health. The CDR3 reads CASSPRDSGTEAFF. Written as DNA, the CDR3 is TGTGCCAGCAGCCCAAGGGACTCGGGGACTGAAGCTTTCTTT.